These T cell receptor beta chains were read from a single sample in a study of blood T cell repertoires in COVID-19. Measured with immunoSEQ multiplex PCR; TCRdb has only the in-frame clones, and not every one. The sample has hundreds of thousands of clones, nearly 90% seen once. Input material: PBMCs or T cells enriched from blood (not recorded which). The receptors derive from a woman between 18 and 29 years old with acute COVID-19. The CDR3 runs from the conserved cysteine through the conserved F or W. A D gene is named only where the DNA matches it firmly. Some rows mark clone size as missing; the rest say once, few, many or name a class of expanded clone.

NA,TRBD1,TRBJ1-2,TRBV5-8,CASSSGQGAYGYTF,TGTGCCAGCAGCTCGGGACAGGGGGCCTATGGCTACACCTTC
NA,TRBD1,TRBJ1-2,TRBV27,CASSYQQTGTGRFGGYTF,TGTGCCAGCAGTTATCAGCAAACCGGGACAGGAAGGTTTGGTGGCTACACCTTC
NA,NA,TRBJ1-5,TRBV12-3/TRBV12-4,CASSFSGNQPQHF,TGTGCCAGCAGTTTTTCCGGCAATCAGCCCCAGCATTTT
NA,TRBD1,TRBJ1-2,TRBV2,CASGGTGSSYGYTF,TGTGCCAGCGGCGGGACAGGGAGTAGCTATGGCTACACCTTC
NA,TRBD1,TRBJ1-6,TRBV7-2,CASSSGQGDSPLHF,TGTGCCAGCAGCTCGGGACAGGGCGATTCACCCCTCCACTTT
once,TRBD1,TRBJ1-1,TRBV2,CASSWGDSHPKGEAFF,TGTGCCAGCAGTTGGGGGGACAGTCACCCGAAGGGTGAAGCTTTCTTT
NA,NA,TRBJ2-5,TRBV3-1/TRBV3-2,CASSHIVRQRQETQYF,TGTGCCAGCAGCCACATCGTACGACAGAGACAAGAGACCCAGTACTTC
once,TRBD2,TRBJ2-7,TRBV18,CASSPPGLGGYEQYF,TGTGCCAGCTCACCTCCGGGACTAGGGGGCTACGAGCAGTACTTC
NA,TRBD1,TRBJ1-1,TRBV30,CAWDRGQGDTEAFF,TGTGCCTGGGACAGGGGGCAAGGGGACACTGAAGCTTTCTTT
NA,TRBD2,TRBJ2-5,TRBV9,CASSVGTSGRLQETQYF,TGTGCCAGCAGCGTCGGGACTAGCGGGAGATTACAAGAGACCCAGTACTTC
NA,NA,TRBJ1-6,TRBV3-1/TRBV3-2,CASSPQVSYNSPLHF,TGTGCCAGCAGCCCCCAGGTATCCTATAATTCACCCCTCCACTTT
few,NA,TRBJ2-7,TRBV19,CASSRRGSSYEQYF,TGTGCCAGTAGTAGAAGGGGAAGCTCCTACGAGCAGTACTTC
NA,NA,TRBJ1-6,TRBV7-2,CASSTASRHQSSYNSPLHF,TGTGCCAGCAGCACAGCCTCCCGGCACCAGAGCTCCTATAATTCACCCCTCCACTTT
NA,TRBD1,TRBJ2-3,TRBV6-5,CASSTRDRASDTQYF,TGTGCCAGCAGCACCCGGGACAGGGCGTCAGATACGCAGTATTTT
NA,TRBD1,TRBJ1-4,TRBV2,CASSETGGAVTNEKLFF,TGTGCCAGCAGCGAGACAGGGGGCGCCGTCACTAATGAAAAACTGTTTTTT
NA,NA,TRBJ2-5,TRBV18,CASSLTRGQETQYF,TGTGCCAGCTCACTCACGCGGGGCCAAGAGACCCAGTACTTC
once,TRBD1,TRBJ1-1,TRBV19,CASRGQGIPEAFF,TGTGCCAGTAGGGGACAGGGGATACCTGAAGCTTTCTTT
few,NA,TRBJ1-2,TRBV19,CASSMAAYGYTF,TGTGCCAGTAGTATGGCAGCGTATGGCTACACCTTC
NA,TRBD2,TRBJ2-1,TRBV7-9,CASTDTGTIAGVSYNEQFF,TGTGCCAGCACCGATACAGGGACAATAGCGGGAGTCTCCTACAATGAGCAGTTCTTC
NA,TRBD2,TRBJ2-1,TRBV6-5,CASSLGTSGSDEQFF,TGTGCCAGCAGTTTAGGGACTAGCGGGAGTGATGAGCAGTTCTTC
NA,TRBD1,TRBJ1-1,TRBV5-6,CASRSTGIEAFF,TGTGCCAGCAGATCGACAGGGATAGAAGCTTTCTTT
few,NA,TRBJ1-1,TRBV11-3,CASSHRDTNEAFF,TGTGCCAGCAGCCACCGGGACACAAATGAAGCTTTCTTT
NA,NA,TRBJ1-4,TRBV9,CASSVGEESTNEKLFF,TGTGCCAGCAGCGTAGGGGAGGAGAGTACTAATGAAAAACTGTTTTTT
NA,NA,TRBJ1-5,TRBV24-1,CATSDRDNQPQHF,TGTGCCACCAGTGATCGGGACAATCAGCCCCAGCATTTT
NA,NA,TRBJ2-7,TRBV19,CASRGDESYEQYF,TGTGCCAGTAGAGGGGATGAGTCCTACGAGCAGTACTTC
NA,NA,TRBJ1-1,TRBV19,CASSIEVGTEAFF,TGTGCCAGTAGTATAGAGGTCGGTACTGAAGCTTTCTTT